This T cell receptor (beta chain) was captured in a study of T-cell memory formation after mild COVID-19. For the study at large: Largely donor-specific TCR clusters were found.

Study results and limitations: Chiefly within CM and EM were the contracting CD4+ clones; CD8+ ones were within EMRA. Second-wave clones peaking on day 37 lacked confirmed SARS-CoV-2 specificity.

From the 5' RACE reads, TCRdb called clonotypes with MiXCR, one entry per CDR3 protein. Of around 50,000 distinct CDR3 sequences in the sample, about 28% were seen once. CDR1 is LGHDT and CDR2 is YNNKEL in the germline V gene (reference sequence). This CDR3 has 18 residues. Trimming shortened V by 1 base and J by 0 bases, and 16 bases separated the two germline ends. A note on this clonotype: Its antigen is undetermined.

The sequence derives from a man aged 18 to 29 who had mild COVID-19 (a few samples of this study predate the infection). Cell type and time point are not known. This rearrangement joins TRBV3-1 to TRBJ2-1; D unresolved. Sample: PBMCs or a T cell subset sorted from them (not recorded which). This chain's CDR3 is CASSQGGAGPISYNEQFF. The CDR3 DNA sequence: TGTGCCAGCAGCCAAGGTGGTGCCGGACCTATCTCCTACAATGAGCAGTTCTTC.